This is a list of T cell receptor beta chains from one sample in a study of cytomegalovirus exposure and HLA in healthy donors. The repertoire was sequenced with immunoSEQ multiplex PCR; TCRdb's copy has only in-frame clones and lacks some. This repertoire shows around 150,000 clones, 65% to 85% found once; its top ten account for around 2.4%. Specimen: PBMCs. The receptors were sampled from a middle-aged man in good health and CMV-seronegative. The CDR3 runs from the conserved cysteine through the conserved F or W. A D gene is named only where the DNA matches it firmly. Clone size is given for some rows only: seen once, a few or many times, or a class if the clone is expanded.

J gene | V gene | D gene | clone size | CDR3 length | CDR3 DNA | CDR3 protein
TRBJ2-3 | TRBV10-1 | . | . | 13 | TGCGCCAGCAGTGAGTCACCAGGGTTGATGCAGTATTTT | CASSESPGLMQYF
TRBJ2-3 | TRBV5-1 | TRBD2 | once | 17 | TGCGCCAGCAGCTCGGGCCTAGCGGGAGTGGGCGCAGATACGCAGTATTTT | CASSSGLAGVGADTQYF
TRBJ2-1 | TRBV19 | . | . | 15 | TGTGCCAGTAGTATGGGGCCCGGCGCCTACAATGAGCAGTTCTTC | CASSMGPGAYNEQFF
TRBJ2-3 | TRBV5-6 | . | . | 15 | TGTGCCAGCAGCTTGCGGCGGGGAAGGGTAGATACGCAGTATTTT | CASSLRRGRVDTQYF
TRBJ2-4 | TRBV27 | . | . | 14 | TGTGCCAGCAGTTTAGGCGGGAAGGGACACATTCAGTACTTC | CASSLGGKGHIQYF
TRBJ2-1 | TRBV7-8 | . | few | 14 | TGTGCCAGCAGCTTATTGGCGGATGTGAGGGAGCAGTTCTTC | CASSLLADVREQFF
TRBJ2-7 | TRBV2 | TRBD2 | . | 16 | TGTGCCAGCAGTGATTTATTAGCGGGAGGGGGATACGAGCAGTACTTC | CASSDLLAGGGYEQYF
TRBJ2-3 | TRBV27 | . | . | 13 | TGTGCCAGCAGTAGGACACAACGAGATACGCAGTATTTT | CASSRTQRDTQYF
TRBJ1-1 | TRBV5-1 | . | once | 14 | TGCGCCAGCAGCGGGGGACATCCGAACACTGAAGCTTTCTTT | CASSGGHPNTEAFF
TRBJ2-3 | TRBV4-2 | TRBD2 | . | 16 | TGTGCCAGCAGCCTCAATAGCGGGATTAGCACAGATACGCAGTATTTT | CASSLNSGISTDTQYF
TRBJ1-1 | TRBV5-4 | . | few | 17 | TGTGCCAGCAGCCGGCGAGAAAGGGGCGCGGCGGGGACTGAAGCTTTCTTT | CASSRRERGAAGTEAFF
TRBJ2-7 | TRBV29-1 | TRBD2 | . | 16 | TGCAGCGTTGCTCCCCGACTAGCGGGAGACTTCGGCGAGCAGTACTTC | CSVAPRLAGDFGEQYF
TRBJ2-1 | TRBV19 | TRBD1 | . | 12 | TGTGCCAGTAGGAAGGGGGCTATAGAGCAGTTCTTC | CASRKGAIEQFF
TRBJ2-7 | TRBV27 | TRBD1 | . | 15 | TGTGCCAGCAAAACGGACAGGGGGCACATCTACGAGCAGTACTTC | CASKTDRGHIYEQYF
TRBJ2-1 | TRBV11-2 | . | . | 14 | TGTGCCAGCAGCTTACCATCAGGGAAGAATGAGCAGTTCTTC | CASSLPSGKNEQFF
TRBJ2-5 | TRBV6-5 | . | few | 13 | TGTGCCAGCAGCGGGGACTTTCAAGAGACCCAGTACTTC | CASSGDFQETQYF
TRBJ2-1 | TRBV7-3 | TRBD1 | . | 14 | TGTGCCAGCAGTGTACCGGGACAGTACAATGAGCAGTTCTTC | CASSVPGQYNEQFF
TRBJ2-1 | TRBV11-1 | TRBD2 | . | 18 | TGTGCCAGCAGCTTAGCCGAAACTAGGGCGGGAGGAAACAATGAGCAGTTCTTC | CASSLAETRAGGNNEQFF
TRBJ2-3 | TRBV9 | TRBD1 | . | 15 | TGTGCCAGCAGCGTAGGGGCAGGGGGCGACGATACGCAGTATTTT | CASSVGAGGDDTQYF
TRBJ2-1 | TRBV19 | . | . | 13 | TGTGCCAGTAGTCCCGGGAATATCAATGAGCAGTTCTTC | CASSPGNINEQFF
TRBJ2-7 | TRBV6-6 | . | . | 13 | TGTGCCAGCAGGAAGAGGGAATCCTACGAGCAGTACTTC | CASRKRESYEQYF
TRBJ1-1 | TRBV25-1 | . | . | 16 | TGTGCCAGCAGTGATTTTGGGGGGGGGCGGCAGACTGAAGCTTTCTTT | CASSDFGGGRQTEAFF
TRBJ1-1 | TRBV6-5 | . | . | 14 | TGTGCCAGCATTTCTACTGGGGGGTCGCATGAAGCTTTCTTT | CASISTGGSHEAFF
TRBJ2-2 | TRBV7-2 | TRBD1 | . | 14 | TGTGCCAGCAGCTTTCAACAGGGGGAGGAGGAGCTGTTTTTT | CASSFQQGEEELFF
TRBJ2-1 | TRBV25-1 | TRBD2 | once | 15 | TGTGCCAGCAGTCACCCGGGACTAGGATCCAATGAGCAGTTCTTC | CASSHPGLGSNEQFF
TRBJ2-7 | TRBV19 | . | . | 13 | TGTGCCAGTAGTTTGCGGGAAGCCTACGAGCAGTACTTC | CASSLREAYEQYF
TRBJ1-2 | TRBV30 | TRBD1 | . | 16 | TGTGCCTGGAGATTTTTTCAGGGGACAGGGATCGATGGCTACACCTTC | CAWRFFQGTGIDGYTF
TRBJ1-4 | TRBV23-1 | TRBD1 | . | 15 | TGCGCCAGCAGTCGAAAGGGGGCAGCTAATGAAAAACTGTTTTTT | CASSRKGAANEKLFF
TRBJ1-3 | TRBV6-6 | . | once | 16 | TGTGCCAGCAGCTTCGGGGGAGAGGGAATCGGAAACACCATATATTTT | CASSFGGEGIGNTIYF
TRBJ1-6 | TRBV10-3 | . | . | 13 | TGTGCCATCAGTGAAACGACAGATTCACCCCTCCACTTT | CAISETTDSPLHF
TRBJ1-6 | TRBV12-5 | . | . | 15 | TGTGCTAGTGGTTTGCGGGTTACCCTGAATTCACCCCTCCACTTT | CASGLRVTLNSPLHF
TRBJ2-1 | TRBV5-1 | . | . | 15 | TGCGCCAGCAGCTTAGGAGGGGGGGGGTACAATGAGCAGTTCTTC | CASSLGGGGYNEQFF
TRBJ2-5 | TRBV28 | . | . | 15 | TGTGCCAGCAGTTCCTCTACAGGGTACGGGGAGACCCAGTACTTC | CASSSSTGYGETQYF
TRBJ1-1 | TRBV11-3 | . | . | 13 | TGTGTCAGCAGCCCGGTTCAGGCCACTGAAGCTTTCTTT | CVSSPVQATEAFF
TRBJ2-2 | TRBV7-8 | . | . | 16 | TGTGCCAGCAGCTTAGAGGGCGGGTCGAACACCGGGGAGCTGTTTTTT | CASSLEGGSNTGELFF
TRBJ2-2 | TRBV5-1 | TRBD1 | . | 17 | TGCGCCAGCAGCTTGGCTGGGGGGACAGGGAACACCGGGGAGCTGTTTTTT | CASSLAGGTGNTGELFF
TRBJ1-3 | TRBV7-9 | TRBD1 | few | 16 | TGTGCCAGCAGCAACCGGGACAGGGAAGCTGGAAACACCATATATTTT | CASSNRDREAGNTIYF
TRBJ1-1 | TRBV28 | TRBD1 | once | 14 | TGTGCCAGCAGTCGACAGGGGAAGAGCACTGAAGCTTTCTTT | CASSRQGKSTEAFF
TRBJ1-2 | TRBV7-2 | TRBD1 | . | 15 | TGTGCCAGCAGCCTGAAGGGACAGCATCTATCTGGCTACACCTTC | CASSLKGQHLSGYTF
TRBJ2-7 | TRBV5-4 | TRBD2 | . | 15 | TGTGCCAGCAGCTACGGGACTAGCGTCGATTACGAGCAGTACTTC | CASSYGTSVDYEQYF
TRBJ1-1 | TRBV7-8 | . | . | 11 | TGTGCCAGCAGCTTATTATCTGAAGCTTTCTTT | CASSLLSEAFF
TRBJ2-1 | TRBV5-6 | TRBD2 | . | 15 | TGCGCCAGCAGCCCGGGACTAGCGGCCTACAATGAGCAGTTCTTC | CASSPGLAAYNEQFF
TRBJ2-3 | TRBV5-4 | . | . | 14 | TGTGCCAGCAGCTTGGCCAGGGGACAAGATACGCAGTATTTT | CASSLARGQDTQYF
TRBJ2-7 | TRBV5-1 | TRBD1 | . | 14 | TGCGCCAGCAGCTGGGGGACAGGGGGGGACGAGCAGTACTTC | CASSWGTGGDEQYF
TRBJ1-5 | TRBV27 | . | once | 15 | TGTGCCAGCAGTTTGGGAGGGGGGCCAAATCAGCCCCAGCATTTT | CASSLGGGPNQPQHF
TRBJ2-1 | TRBV5-1 | TRBD2 | . | 16 | TGCGCCAGCAGCTTGGGGGGTAGCGGGGTGTACAATGAGCAGTTCTTC | CASSLGGSGVYNEQFF
TRBJ1-6 | TRBV19 | . | . | 14 | TGTGCCAGCGGAAGCGGCGGATATAATTCACCCCTCCACTTT | CASGSGGYNSPLHF
TRBJ2-6 | TRBV27 | . | few | 15 | TGTGCCAGCAGTTTATCCCCTTCTGGGGCCAACGTCCTGACTTTC | CASSLSPSGANVLTF
TRBJ1-2 | TRBV5-1 | TRBD1 | . | 16 | TGCGCCAGCAGTCCCGGGACAGGGGTTACTAACTATGGCTACACCTTC | CASSPGTGVTNYGYTF
TRBJ2-5 | TRBV29-1 | . | . | 12 | TGCGGCTCCCTGGCAGACCAAGAGACCCAGTACTTC | CGSLADQETQYF
TRBJ1-6 | TRBV2 | TRBD1 | once | 14 | TGTGCCAGCAGTGTTAGGGACAGCAATTCACCCCTCCACTTT | CASSVRDSNSPLHF
TRBJ2-3 | TRBV7-2 | TRBD2 | . | 16 | TGTGCCAGCAGCTTAAGGGCTAGCGGGGGTGAGGATACGCAGTATTTT | CASSLRASGGEDTQYF
TRBJ1-4 | TRBV2 | TRBD1 | . | 14 | TGTGCCAGCAGCCCGACAGGGGTGATCGAAAAACTGTTTTTT | CASSPTGVIEKLFF
TRBJ1-2 | TRBV19 | . | . | 14 | TGTGCCAGTAGTATAGGGCAGTCAAACTATGGCTACACCTTC | CASSIGQSNYGYTF